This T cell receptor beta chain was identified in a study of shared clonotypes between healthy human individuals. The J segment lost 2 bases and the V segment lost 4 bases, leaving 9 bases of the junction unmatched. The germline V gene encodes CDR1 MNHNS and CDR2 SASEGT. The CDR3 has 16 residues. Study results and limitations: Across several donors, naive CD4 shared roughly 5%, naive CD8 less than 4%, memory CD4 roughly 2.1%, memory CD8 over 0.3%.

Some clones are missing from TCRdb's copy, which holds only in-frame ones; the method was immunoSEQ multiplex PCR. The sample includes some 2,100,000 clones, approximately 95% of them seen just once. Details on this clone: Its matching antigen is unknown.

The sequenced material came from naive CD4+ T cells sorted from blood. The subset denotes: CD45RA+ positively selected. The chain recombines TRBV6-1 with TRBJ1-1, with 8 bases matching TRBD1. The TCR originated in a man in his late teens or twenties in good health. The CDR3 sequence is CASSGYTGTGNTEAFF. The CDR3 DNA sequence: TGTGCCAGCAGTGGATATACCGGGACAGGAAACACTGAAGCTTTCTTT.